The 11 T cell receptor beta chains given below trace back to one sample, sequenced in a study of blood T cell repertoires in COVID-19. Clones were read by immunoSEQ multiplex PCR, and TCRdb kept only the in-frame ones, dropping some. The sample lists 390,000 or so clones, 83% occurring once. The specimen was PBMCs or T cells enriched from blood (not recorded which). The source is a woman in her forties or fifties who had recovered from COVID-19.

The chain recombines TRBV7-9 with TRBJ2-1; D unclear. The V and J ends lost 7 bases and 0 bases respectively, with 13 bases between them. Germline loops: CDR1 SEHNR, CDR2 FQNEAQ (reference sequence). This CDR3 has 15 residues. This chain's CDR3 is CASIPDSYSYNEQFF. DNA of the CDR3: TGTGCCAGCATCCCCGATAGCTACTCCTACAATGAGCAGTTCTTC.

This clone was detected only once. The CDR3 loop reads CASSYVFGPQGGELFF. DNA for the CDR3: TGTGCCAGCAGTTACGTATTCGGCCCCCAGGGCGGGGAGCTGTTTTTT. The chain joins TRBV6-2 or TRBV6-3 to TRBJ2-2, with D perhaps TRBD1 (5 bases). The germline gives CDR1 MNHEY, CDR2 SVGEGT. This CDR3 has 16 residues. V was pared by 2 bases and J by 7 bases, with 17 bases between.

The V gene is TRBV7-2, the J gene TRBJ1-1, with 7 bases matching TRBD1. The CDR3 spans 13 residues. J gave up 3 bases and V 5 bases, and 3 bases lay outside the gene matches. The V gene's germline CDR1 is SGHTA and CDR2 FQGNSA. The CDR3 coding sequence is TGTGCCAGCAGCGCACAGGGGTACACTGAAGCTTTCTTT. Translated: CASSAQGYTEAFF.

The chain joins TRBV7-9 to TRBJ2-3, with D possibly TRBD2 on 6 matching bases. Germline loops: CDR1 SEHNR, CDR2 FQNEAQ (reference sequence). This CDR3 contains 15 residues. V lost 0 bases and J 3 bases, leaving 10 bases between the germline ends. The CDR3 reads CASSLAGGMTDTQYF. The DNA for the CDR3 is TGTGCCAGCAGCTTAGCGGGAGGTATGACAGATACGCAGTATTTT.

This sequence joins TRBV30 and TRBJ1-5; 8 nucleotides match TRBD1. V was pared by 3 bases and J by 5 bases, with 3 bases of the junction left unmatched. The CDR3 is made up of 13 amino acids. Per germline, CDR1 GTSNPN and CDR2 SVGIG (reference sequence). CDR3 bases: TGTGCCTGGAGCACAGGGGGGGATCAGCCCCAGCATTTT. It yields the protein CAWSTGGDQPQHF.

The J gene is TRBJ2-3, the V gene TRBV7-2; D gene uncertain. Germline CDR1 SGHTA, CDR2 FQGNSA. The CDR3 consists of 17 residues. The germline V and J ends were trimmed by 1 base and 2 bases, with 16 bases remaining between them. CDR3 in amino acids: CASSLDSSAAVTDTQYF. The CDR3 DNA reads as TGTGCCAGCAGCTTAGATTCCTCTGCGGCGGTCACAGATACGCAGTATTTT.

Of note for this clone: The sample carries other DNA sequences with the same CDR3. The chain couples TRBV15 to TRBJ2-3; D unclear. The CDR3 consists of 14 residues. V was pared by 1 base and J by 0 bases, with 5 bases between. Germline assignment: CDR1 LNHNV and CDR2 YYDKDF (reference sequence). CDR3 amino acids: CATSRGTSTDTQYF. In nucleotides, the CDR3 is TGTGCCACCAGCAGAGGAACAAGCACAGATACGCAGTATTTT.

V and J are TRBV3-1 (or the pseudogene TRBV3-2) and TRBJ2-7; tentatively, D is TRBD2 (6 bases). The CDR3 runs to 14 residues. The V end lost 3 bases, the J end lost 2 bases, and 11 bases lay between the germline ends. Per the germline V gene, CDR1 is LGHDT and CDR2 is YNNKEL (reference sequence). The CDR3, as DNA: TGTGCCAGCAGCCAGGTGGGACTCGCCTACGAGCAGTACTTC. Its protein is CASSQVGLAYEQYF.

V and J are TRBV28 and TRBJ2-1; tentatively, D is TRBD1 (6 bases). The CDR3 sequence is 14 residues long. Per the germline V gene, CDR1 is MDHEN and CDR2 is SYDVKM. Trimming stripped 6 bases from V and 9 bases from J, with 18 bases between. The CDR3: CASSLIRGQTEQFF. The CDR3, as DNA: TGTGCCAGCAGCTTAATCCGCGGACAGACTGAGCAGTTCTTC.

The chain joins TRBV11-2 to TRBJ2-7; D possibly corresponds to TRBD1 (5 bases). Germline loops: CDR1 SGHAT, CDR2 FQNNGV. The CDR3 is 13 residues long. The V end was cut by 5 bases, the J end by 5 bases, with 13 bases between. CDR3: CASSPTQVDEQYF. In DNA, the CDR3 is TGTGCCAGCAGCCCCACACAGGTAGACGAGCAGTACTTC.

The rearrangement links TRBV10-2 to TRBJ1-2; 9 bases agree with TRBD1. This CDR3 has 20 residues. Germline V gene sequence: CDR1 WSHSY, CDR2 SAAADI. J gave up 7 bases and V 0 bases, and 21 bases lay outside the gene matches. DNA of the CDR3: TGCGCCAGCAGTGAGTCGACGGGAATTGCCTCACCGGGACAGGGAACTGGCTACACCTTC. This codes for CASSESTGIASPGQGTGYTF.